Here is one T cell receptor (beta chain) with its context. The antigen is undetermined. This sample is drawn from a study of PD-L1 blockade in urothelial cancer. Whole-study findings and limits: Pretreatment clonality of the blood TCR repertoire below the median was predictive of superior survival.

Germline V gene sequence: CDR1 SNHLY, CDR2 FYNNEI. V lost 2 bases, J lost 2 bases, and 12 bases lay in between. This CDR3 is 15 amino acids long. TCRdb's table, derived via immunoSEQ multiplex PCR, lists solely in-frame clones and lacks some. The data hold some 54,000 clones, with approximately 84% observed a single time. The V gene is TRBV2, the J gene TRBJ2-5, with D possibly matching TRBD2 (5 bases). The sequencing here drew on PBMCs, taken around atezolizumab (anti-PD-L1) treatment. The clonotype comes from a middle-aged man with urothelial cancer. The CDR3 sequence is CASSELSGDQETQYF. CDR3 nucleotide sequence: TGTGCCAGCAGTGAATTATCCGGGGATCAAGAGACCCAGTACTTC.